Following are 23 T cell receptor beta chains from one sample sequenced in a study of regulatory T cells in long-lasting Graves disease. CDR3 regions were amplified by Arm-PCR using iRepertoire HTBI primers to build TCR beta libraries. From the multiplex PCR reads, TCRdb called clonotypes with MiXCR, one entry per CDR3 protein. The table records hundreds of thousands of distinct CDR3 sequences, around 32% of them present only once. The time point: persistent/refractory GD, antithyroid drugs over 5 years with positive TRAb. RNA extracted from PBMCs served as the sequencing template. The sequencing here drew on peripheral blood mononuclear cells (PBMCs), taken when the disease was refractory, from a patient treated with antithyroid drugs. The receptors here all came from a female donor with Graves disease.

The rearrangement uses TRBV6-2 or TRBV6-3 and TRBJ1-6; 7 bases are shared with TRBD1. J gave up 8 bases and V 6 bases, and 10 bases lay outside the gene matches. The CDR3 spans 15 residues. Per germline, CDR1 MNHEY and CDR2 SVGEGT. The CDR3 protein is CASRNRDSTYSPLHF. In nucleotides, the CDR3 is TGTGCCAGCAGAAACCGGGACAGTACCTATTCACCCCTCCACTTT.

In its sample, this clonotype was seen many times. The chain couples TRBV7-9 to TRBJ2-5, with a tentative D call TRBD2 (5 bases). The germline gives CDR1 SEHNR, CDR2 FQNEAQ (reference sequence). The CDR3 consists of 14 residues. Between the trimmed V and J ends, which lost 5 bases and 2 bases, there was a span of 12 bases. The CDR3 protein is CASSPRAGQETQYF. In DNA, the CDR3 is TGTGCCAGCAGCCCCCGGGCGGGTCAAGAGACCCAGTACTTC.

There are a few counts of this clonotype. This chain joins TRBV7-9 and TRBJ2-7; the match to TRBD2 covers 8 bases. Germline CDR1 and CDR2: SEHNR and FQNEAQ (reference sequence). With V trimmed by 5 bases and J by 2 bases, 5 bases remained unmatched. The CDR3 runs to 14 residues. CDR3 DNA sequence: TGTGCCAGCAGCGCCGTAGCGGGGACCTACGAGCAGTACTTC. Protein product: CASSAVAGTYEQYF.

J is TRBJ2-2 and V is TRBV3-1, with TRBD2 matching over 9 bases. The CDR3 runs to 15 residues. The trim removed 7 bases at V and 2 bases at J, leaving 5 bases unmatched. Germline lookup yields CDR1 LGHDT and CDR2 YNNKEL (reference sequence). The CDR3 DNA is TGTGCCAGCACCCCAGCGGGAGGCAACACCGGGGAGCTGTTTTTT. Protein sequence: CASTPAGGNTGELFF.

This clonotype was observed at least ten times. The CDR3 bases are TGTGCCAGCAGTTCCCGACAGGCCACTGAAGCTTTCTTT. Amino acid sequence: CASSSRQATEAFF. The chain couples TRBV2 to TRBJ1-1; TRBD1 might be the D (6 bases). The CDR3 contains 13 residues. The germline V and J ends were trimmed by 5 bases and 4 bases, with 11 bases remaining between them. Germline-derived CDR1 and CDR2 are SNHLY and FYNNEI.

CDR3: CASSWGLAGEETQYF. The CDR3 DNA sequence: TGCGCCAGCAGCTGGGGACTAGCGGGAGAAGAGACCCAGTACTTC. The V gene is TRBV5-1, the J gene TRBJ2-5; 14 bases align to TRBD2. The CDR3 has 15 residues. Trimming took 3 bases from V and 3 from J; bases not matched to a gene: 1. Germline CDR1 and CDR2: SGHRS and YFSETQ.

As for this clonotype: A much larger clone lies a single base off, so this may be a read error. The genes are TRBV9 and TRBJ1-1, with a possible D match to TRBD1 (5 bases). V dropped 2 bases and J dropped 4 bases, with 15 bases sitting between them. The CDR3 has 15 residues. Germline values: CDR1 SGDLS, CDR2 YYNGEE. In DNA, the CDR3 is TGTGCCAGCAGCGTCGTTAGTAGGGGATCCACTGAAGCTTTCTTT. Protein: CASSVVSRGSTEAFF. The full variable domain, its missing parts supplied by reference TRBV9 and TRBJ1-1, is DSGVTQTPKHLITATGQRVTLRCSPRSGDLSVYWYQQSLDQGLQFLIQYYNGEERAKGNILERFSAQQFPDLHSELNLSSLELGDSALYFCASSVVSRGSTEAFFGQGTRLTVV.

This clonotype was recorded many times. The rearrangement links TRBV27 to TRBJ2-5, with D possibly being TRBD2 (6 bases). The CDR3 is 13 amino acids. Deletions cut 6 bases from V and 5 bases from J, with 13 bases between. The germline gives CDR1 MNHEY, CDR2 SMNVEV (reference sequence). CDR3 in DNA: TGTGCCAGCAGCCGGACGGGGGAGGAGACCCAGTACTTC. Translated: CASSRTGEETQYF.

This clonotype was counted many times. J is TRBJ2-2 and V is TRBV2, with 14 bases fitting TRBD2. The CDR3 length is 16 residues. J lost 7 bases, V lost 7 bases, and 8 bases had no gene match. Germline values: CDR1 SNHLY, CDR2 FYNNEI. CDR3 sequence (DNA): TGTGCCAGCACAGGGACTAGCGGGAGTGAAGGCGGGGAGCTGTTTTTT. Its protein product is CASTGTSGSEGGELFF.

There are many counts of this clonotype. The chain uses TRBV12-3 or TRBV12-4 and TRBJ1-4; 10 positions agree with TRBD1. The CDR3 has 16 amino acids. V shed 4 bases, J shed 14 bases, and the junction held 16 bases outside the gene matches. CDR3 sequence: CASSSNFFGTGENLFF. In nucleotides, the CDR3 is TGTGCCAGCAGTTCTAACTTCTTCGGGACAGGGGAGAACCTGTTTTTT.

This clonotype has more than one count but fewer than ten. The chain joins TRBV27 to TRBJ2-7; 13 bases agree with TRBD2. The ends lost 5 bases at V and 3 bases at J; junction bases unmatched: 13. This CDR3 is built from 18 residues. Germline CDR1 is MNHEY and CDR2 is SMNVEV (reference sequence). The CDR3: CASSARTSGRAIGYEQYF. Written as DNA, the CDR3 is TGTGCCAGCAGTGCCCGGACTAGCGGGAGAGCCATAGGCTACGAGCAGTACTTC.

This clonotype was found a few times. The chain has TRBV20-1 and TRBJ1-1, with no clear D. Trimming stripped 0 bases from V and 4 bases from J, with 12 bases between. Per germline, CDR1 DFQATT and CDR2 SNEGSKA (reference sequence). CDR3 length equals 14 residues. The CDR3 here is CSARDGISTTEAFF. The CDR3 DNA follows: TGCAGTGCTAGAGATGGAATCAGTACCACTGAAGCTTTCTTT.

The chain is built from TRBV28 and TRBJ1-4; TRBD1 is a possible D gene (5 bases). Deletions cut 6 bases from V and 2 bases from J, with 7 bases between. The length of the CDR3 is 13 residues. In germline, CDR1 is MDHEN, CDR2 SYDVKM. The CDR3 DNA sequence: TGTGCCAGCAGGGGGGGGACTAATGAAAAACTGTTTTTT. It encodes CASRGGTNEKLFF.

The CDR3 spells CAMTGTGVYGYTF. CDR3 in DNA: TGTGCCATGACCGGGACAGGAGTCTATGGCTACACCTTC. The rearrangement uses TRBV10-3 and TRBJ1-2; 8 bases agree with TRBD1. Germline V lookup: CDR1 ENHRY, CDR2 SYGVKD. This CDR3 contains 13 residues. Trimming took 9 bases from V and 4 from J; bases not matched to a gene: 7.

The chain joins TRBV24-1 to TRBJ1-5; a weak D match, TRBD1 (5 bases). In germline, CDR1 is KGHDR, CDR2 SFDVKD. Between the trimmed V and J ends, which lost 2 bases and 5 bases, there was a span of 9 bases. This CDR3 region has 14 residues. The DNA for the CDR3 is TGTGCCACCAGTGATTGGGGGGTGGATCAGCCCCAGCATTTT. It specifies CATSDWGVDQPQHF.

This clonotype was picked up one time. This chain links TRBV2 with TRBJ2-1, with 8 bases that match TRBD1. Germline V gene data show CDR1 as SNHLY and CDR2 as FYNNEI. V shed 2 bases and J 3 bases; nucleotides not matched to a gene: 3. The CDR3 length is 15 residues. The CDR3 region is CASSERTGIYNEQFF. For the CDR3, the DNA is TGTGCCAGCAGTGAACGGACAGGGATCTACAATGAGCAGTTCTTC.

V is TRBV20-1 and J is TRBJ2-4; 8 bases fit TRBD2. Looked up from germline, CDR1 is DFQATT and CDR2 is SNEGSKA (reference sequence). V lost 3 bases and J lost 8; bases outside the gene matches: 6. The CDR3 contains 13 residues. CDR3: CSASGRAGDIQYF. The DNA of the CDR3 is TGCAGTGCTAGCGGGAGGGCCGGGGACATTCAGTACTTC.

CDR3 DNA sequence: TGTGCCAGCAGGTCCCTAGGGGGAATCGGCACTGAAGCTTTCTTT. Amino acid sequence: CASRSLGGIGTEAFF. The chain has TRBV12-3 or TRBV12-4 and TRBJ1-1; possible D gene TRBD1, 6 bases. The V end lost 6 bases, the J end lost 4 bases, and 18 bases lay between the germline ends. The CDR3 spans 15 residues.

The rearrangement uses TRBV20-1 and TRBJ1-4; D is ambiguous. CDR3 length equals 12 residues. CDR1 and CDR2 (germline): DFQATT, SNEGSKA (reference sequence). Trimming removed 3 bases at V and 8 bases at J, with 10 bases between. CDR3 sequence: CSARPVGEKLFF. The CDR3 coding sequence is TGCAGTGCTAGGCCAGTGGGGGAAAAACTGTTTTTT.

This clonotype turned up a few times. V is TRBV12-3 or TRBV12-4 and J is TRBJ1-4; perhaps TRBD1 as D (6 bases). The CDR3 sequence is 16 residues long. V was shortened by 5 bases and J by 8 bases, with 21 bases between the two germline ends. The CDR3 coding sequence is TGTGCCAGCAGTCTTAAAACAGGGCGGAGTAGCGAAAAACTGTTTTTT. This encodes CASSLKTGRSSEKLFF.

This clonotype was seen a single time. The chain employs TRBV25-1 and TRBJ1-3; D is unresolved. The CDR3 loop spans 17 amino acids. V was shortened by 1 base and J by 0 bases, with 13 bases between the two germline ends. Germline CDR1 MGHDK, CDR2 SYGVNS. The CDR3 loop reads CASSESGRAFSGNTIYF. The CDR3 DNA sequence: TGTGCCAGCAGTGAATCGGGCAGAGCCTTCTCTGGAAACACCATATATTTT.

This sequence joins TRBV12-5 and TRBJ1-6, with D perhaps matching TRBD1 (5 bases). CDR1 is LGHNT, CDR2 FRNRAP, per germline. The CDR3 extends over 16 amino acids. The ends were cut back, 5 bases at V and 7 bases at J, with 18 bases in the middle. The CDR3 loop reads CASGTALGGSNSPLHF. The CDR3 region has the DNA TGTGCTAGTGGTACAGCATTGGGGGGGAGCAATTCACCCCTCCACTTT.

This clonotype has only a few counts. This rearrangement joins TRBV11-3 to TRBJ2-2; TRBD2 might be the D (5 bases). Trimming cost V 2 bases and J 6 bases, with 16 bases left between them. In germline, CDR1 is SGHNT, CDR2 YENEEA. The CDR3 sequence is 16 residues long. The CDR3 region has the DNA TGTGCCAGCAGCTTACGGCCGGGATCCATCCCCGGGGAGCTGTTTTTT. The encoded protein is CASSLRPGSIPGELFF.